This T cell receptor beta chain was profiled in a study of blood T cells in healthy people across ages. CDR1 and CDR2 from the germline V gene are LGHNA and YSLEER. The CDR3 is 16 residues long. Trimming took 0 bases from V and 6 from J, leaving 16 bases between them. A second PCR of about 6 to 11 cycles used a sample-barcoded 5' primer and a J-beta primer mix. In TCRdb, the 5' RACE reads were re-called with MiXCR into one record per CDR3 protein. Of 1.5 million to 2 million distinct CDR3 sequences listed, roughly 49% were seen once; the top ten hold approximately 2%. Sequences were obtained from blood. This clonotype originated in a woman in her thirties or forties in good health. This chain links TRBV4-3 with TRBJ2-3; D not certain. The CDR3 loop reads CASSQDTPDQVDTQYF. The DNA for the CDR3 is TGCGCCAGCAGCCAAGATACACCTGATCAAGTGGATACGCAGTATTTT.